The rows below give T cell receptor beta chains drawn from one sample of a study of cytomegalovirus exposure and HLA in healthy donors. Only in-frame clones appear in the TCRdb table, and some are missing; sequencing was by immunoSEQ multiplex PCR. The table shows a few hundred thousand clones, with roughly 80% occurring only once. The specimen was PBMCs. Source of these receptors: a man in his thirties or forties in good health and CMV-seronegative. CDR3s include the opening cysteine and the closing phenylalanine or tryptophan. Fields, in order: V gene, J gene, clone size, D gene, CDR3 protein, CDR3 DNA. The D gene is left open where the match is weak. Rows give clone size only sometimes, using once, few, many, or a class for an expanded clone.

V gene: TRBV7-6; J gene: TRBJ1-2; clone size: NA; D gene: TRBD1; CDR3 protein: CASSYSGTDRFNYGYTF; CDR3 DNA: TGTGCCAGCAGCTATTCCGGGACAGACAGATTTAACTATGGCTACACCTTC
V gene: TRBV2; J gene: TRBJ2-6; clone size: NA; D gene: TRBD2; CDR3 protein: CANALTSGGAGASVLTF; CDR3 DNA: TGTGCCAACGCGCTGACTAGCGGGGGGGCTGGGGCCAGCGTCCTGACTTTC
V gene: TRBV5-1; J gene: TRBJ2-3; clone size: NA; D gene: TRBD2; CDR3 protein: CASSLGTTSTDTQYF; CDR3 DNA: TGCGCCAGCAGCTTAGGGACTACTAGCACAGATACGCAGTATTTT
V gene: TRBV28; J gene: TRBJ2-1; clone size: NA; D gene: TRBD1; CDR3 protein: CASSLHTGDQRNEQFF; CDR3 DNA: TGTGCCAGCAGTTTACACACAGGGGATCAGCGCAATGAGCAGTTCTTC
V gene: TRBV19; J gene: TRBJ2-1; clone size: NA; D gene: NA; CDR3 protein: CASSRANEQFF; CDR3 DNA: TGTGCCAGTAGTAGGGCAAATGAGCAGTTCTTC
V gene: TRBV2; J gene: TRBJ2-2; clone size: NA; D gene: NA; CDR3 protein: CASSPQGLSNTGELFF; CDR3 DNA: TGTGCCAGCAGTCCGCAGGGTTTGTCAAACACCGGGGAGCTGTTTTTT
V gene: TRBV6-1; J gene: TRBJ1-2; clone size: NA; D gene: TRBD1; CDR3 protein: CASSEALSRGRKNGYTF; CDR3 DNA: TGTGCCAGCAGTGAAGCGCTTTCCAGGGGGCGAAAAAATGGCTACACCTTC
V gene: TRBV4-1; J gene: TRBJ2-1; clone size: NA; D gene: NA; CDR3 protein: CASSPRGGTINSYNEQFF; CDR3 DNA: TGCGCCAGCAGCCCCCGCGGGGGCACCATTAATTCCTACAATGAGCAGTTCTTC
V gene: TRBV7-9; J gene: TRBJ1-1; clone size: NA; D gene: TRBD1; CDR3 protein: CASSSPIRQGANTEAFF; CDR3 DNA: TGTGCCAGCAGCTCCCCCATTCGACAGGGGGCGAACACTGAAGCTTTCTTT
V gene: TRBV9; J gene: TRBJ2-2; clone size: once; D gene: TRBD2; CDR3 protein: CASSVQVIAGANTGELFF; CDR3 DNA: TGTGCCAGCAGCGTCCAGGTAATAGCGGGGGCGAACACCGGGGAGCTGTTTTTT
V gene: TRBV2; J gene: TRBJ2-3; clone size: NA; D gene: NA; CDR3 protein: CASSEPGLNTQYF; CDR3 DNA: TGTGCCAGCAGTGAACCGGGGTTGAATACGCAGTATTTT
V gene: TRBV5-8; J gene: TRBJ1-5; clone size: NA; D gene: NA; CDR3 protein: CASSRLGHKSNQPQHF; CDR3 DNA: TGTGCCAGCAGCCGCCTGGGACATAAAAGCAATCAGCCCCAGCATTTT
V gene: TRBV9; J gene: TRBJ1-1; clone size: NA; D gene: TRBD1; CDR3 protein: CASSVAEGATAEAFF; CDR3 DNA: TGTGCCAGCAGCGTAGCCGAGGGGGCGACTGCTGAAGCTTTCTTT
V gene: TRBV6-1; J gene: TRBJ1-2; clone size: NA; D gene: TRBD1; CDR3 protein: CASRKIGTGPEGYTF; CDR3 DNA: TGTGCCAGCAGGAAGATAGGGACAGGGCCGGAAGGCTACACCTTC
V gene: TRBV7-2; J gene: TRBJ2-7; clone size: NA; D gene: NA; CDR3 protein: CASSSFQGAYEQYF; CDR3 DNA: TGTGCCAGCAGCTCATTTCAGGGTGCCTACGAGCAGTACTTC
V gene: TRBV28; J gene: TRBJ2-1; clone size: NA; D gene: TRBD2; CDR3 protein: CASSLGVAGYNEQFF; CDR3 DNA: TGTGCCAGCAGTTTGGGAGTAGCGGGGTACAATGAGCAGTTCTTC
V gene: TRBV28; J gene: TRBJ1-2; clone size: NA; D gene: NA; CDR3 protein: CASSPYLRQGNYGYTF; CDR3 DNA: TGTGCCAGCAGTCCCTACCTCCGGCAGGGAAACTATGGCTACACCTTC
V gene: TRBV6-1; J gene: TRBJ1-5; clone size: NA; D gene: TRBD1; CDR3 protein: CASSEARTGGSSQPQHF; CDR3 DNA: TGTGCCAGCAGTGAAGCGAGGACAGGGGGGAGCAGTCAGCCCCAGCATTTT
V gene: TRBV6-5; J gene: TRBJ2-5; clone size: NA; D gene: TRBD2; CDR3 protein: CASRSKRGGRETQYF; CDR3 DNA: TGTGCCAGCAGAAGCAAGCGGGGGGGGAGGGAGACCCAGTACTTC
V gene: TRBV6-1; J gene: TRBJ1-5; clone size: NA; D gene: NA; CDR3 protein: CASSEGGRGHQPQHF; CDR3 DNA: TGTGCCAGCAGTGAAGGGGGAAGGGGCCATCAGCCCCAGCATTTT
V gene: TRBV6-5; J gene: TRBJ2-2; clone size: NA; D gene: TRBD2; CDR3 protein: CASRDGLVASGELFF; CDR3 DNA: TGTGCCAGCAGAGATGGACTAGTGGCATCCGGGGAGCTGTTTTTT
V gene: TRBV9; J gene: TRBJ2-1; clone size: NA; D gene: TRBD1; CDR3 protein: CASSVQTGGYYNEQFF; CDR3 DNA: TGTGCCAGCAGCGTTCAGACAGGGGGGTACTACAATGAGCAGTTCTTC
V gene: TRBV21-1; J gene: TRBJ2-7; clone size: NA; D gene: NA; CDR3 protein: CASSKAPDSSYEQYF; CDR3 DNA: TGTGCCAGCAGCAAAGCCCCGGACAGTTCCTACGAGCAGTACTTC
V gene: TRBV6-5; J gene: TRBJ1-2; clone size: NA; D gene: NA; CDR3 protein: CASSYDSNYGYTF; CDR3 DNA: TGTGCCAGCAGTTACGACAGTAACTATGGCTACACCTTC
V gene: TRBV14; J gene: TRBJ1-1; clone size: few; D gene: TRBD1; CDR3 protein: CASSDREGTEAFF; CDR3 DNA: TGTGCCAGCAGCGACAGGGAAGGCACTGAAGCTTTCTTT
V gene: TRBV2; J gene: TRBJ2-4; clone size: NA; D gene: NA; CDR3 protein: CASLKGSGAKNIQYF; CDR3 DNA: TGTGCCAGCCTGAAGGGGTCTGGGGCCAAAAACATTCAGTACTTC
V gene: TRBV7-9; J gene: TRBJ2-7; clone size: few; D gene: TRBD1; CDR3 protein: CASSSPPGQGFYEQYF; CDR3 DNA: TGTGCCAGCAGCTCCCCCCCGGGACAGGGCTTCTACGAGCAGTACTTC
V gene: TRBV5-6; J gene: TRBJ2-3; clone size: few; D gene: NA; CDR3 protein: CASSLILAQHTDTQYF; CDR3 DNA: TGTGCCAGCAGCTTGATCCTAGCCCAACACACAGATACGCAGTATTTT
V gene: TRBV6-4; J gene: TRBJ1-2; clone size: NA; D gene: NA; CDR3 protein: CASSDGGGQSTLAF; CDR3 DNA: TGTGCCAGCAGTGACGGAGGAGGACAGAGCACTCTTGCCTTC
V gene: TRBV7-9; J gene: TRBJ1-6; clone size: once; D gene: NA; CDR3 protein: CASSPQGLVGSPLHF; CDR3 DNA: TGTGCCAGCAGCCCCCAGGGCCTGGTTGGGTCACCCCTCCACTTT
V gene: TRBV7-6; J gene: TRBJ2-5; clone size: NA; D gene: NA; CDR3 protein: CASSLSRGGETQYF; CDR3 DNA: TGTGCCAGCAGCTTATCCAGGGGCGGGGAGACCCAGTACTTC
V gene: TRBV27; J gene: TRBJ1-1; clone size: NA; D gene: NA; CDR3 protein: CASSFELNTEAFF; CDR3 DNA: TGTGCCAGCAGTTTCGAGCTGAACACTGAAGCTTTCTTT
V gene: TRBV15; J gene: TRBJ2-2; clone size: NA; D gene: TRBD1; CDR3 protein: CATSSGTGGPGELFF; CDR3 DNA: TGTGCCACCAGCAGTGGGACAGGGGGCCCCGGGGAGCTGTTTTTT